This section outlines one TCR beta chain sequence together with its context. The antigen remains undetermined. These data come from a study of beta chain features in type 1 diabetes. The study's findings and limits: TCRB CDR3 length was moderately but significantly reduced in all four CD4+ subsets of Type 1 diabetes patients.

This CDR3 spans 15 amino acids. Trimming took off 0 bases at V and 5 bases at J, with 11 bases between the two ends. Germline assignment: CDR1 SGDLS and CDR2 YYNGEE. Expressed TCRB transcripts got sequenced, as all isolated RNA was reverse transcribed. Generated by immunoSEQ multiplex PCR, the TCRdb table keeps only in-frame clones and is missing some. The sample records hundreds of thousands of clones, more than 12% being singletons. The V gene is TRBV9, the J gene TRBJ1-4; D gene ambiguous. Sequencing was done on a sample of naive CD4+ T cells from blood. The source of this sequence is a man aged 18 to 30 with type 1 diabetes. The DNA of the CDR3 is TGTGCCAGCAGCGTAGATTGGGCTTCGAATGAAAAACTGTTTTTT. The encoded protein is CASSVDWASNEKLFF.